This TCR beta chain came from a study of prognosis after radiotherapy for stage I lung cancer. Study-wide findings and caveats: Where distant metastases developed, patients had lower Shannon entropy after stereotactic body radiation therapy.

This clonotype was detected many times. Its antigen is still unknown. This CDR3 comprises 14 residues. V was clipped by 1 base and J by 10 bases, with 11 bases between them. Looked up from germline, CDR1 is LGHDT and CDR2 is YNNKEL (reference sequence). Genomic DNA yielded TCR beta CDR3, amplified by two-round multiplex PCR. Round-one PCR had primers specific to each TRBV and TRBJ gene. One entry per CDR3 protein results from TCRdb running MiXCR on the multiplex PCR reads. The table shows about 30,000 distinct CDR3 sequences, with less than 40% occurring only once. V is TRBV3-1 and J is TRBJ1-6; unclear D gene. This clonotype was obtained from a donor of 50 years or more with non-small cell lung cancer. This sample comprised PBMCs, obtained before or after stereotactic body radiation therapy (not recorded which). The CDR3 protein is CASSQVVRGSPLHF. The CDR3, as DNA: TGTGCCAGCAGCCAAGTGGTTCGGGGATCACCCCTCCACTTT.